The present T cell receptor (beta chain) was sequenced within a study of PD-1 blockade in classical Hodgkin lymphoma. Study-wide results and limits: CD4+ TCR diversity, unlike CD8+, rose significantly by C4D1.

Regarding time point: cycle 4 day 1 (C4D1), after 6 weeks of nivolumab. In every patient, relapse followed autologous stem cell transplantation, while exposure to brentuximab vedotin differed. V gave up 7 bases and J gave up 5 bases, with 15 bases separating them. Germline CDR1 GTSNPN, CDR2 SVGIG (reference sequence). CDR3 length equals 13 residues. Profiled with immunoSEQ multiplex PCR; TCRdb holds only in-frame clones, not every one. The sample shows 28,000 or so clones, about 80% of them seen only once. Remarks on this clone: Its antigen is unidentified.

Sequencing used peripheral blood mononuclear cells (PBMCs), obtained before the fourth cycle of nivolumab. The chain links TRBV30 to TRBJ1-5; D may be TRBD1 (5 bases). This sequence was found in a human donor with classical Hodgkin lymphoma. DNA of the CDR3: TGTGCCTACCGTTCAGGGCATGATCAGCCCCAGCATTTT. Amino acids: CAYRSGHDQPQHF.